The TCR beta chain under discussion was sequenced for a study of T-cell memory formation after mild COVID-19. Study at large: TCR clusters were mostly confined to one donor each. General study findings and limits: Chiefly within CM and EM were the contracting CD4+ clones; CD8+ ones were within EMRA.

Turning to this clonotype: Its antigen is unidentified.

The CDR3 is 16 residues long. Germline CDR1 is DFQATT and CDR2 is SNEGSKA (reference sequence). V shed 3 bases, J shed 4 bases, and the junction held 12 bases outside the gene matches. TCR alpha and TCR beta cDNA libraries with sample barcodes and UMIs came from 5'RACE using constant-segment primers. TCRdb re-analysed the 5' RACE reads in MiXCR, keeping a single row per CDR3 protein. This sample has 300,000 to 400,000 distinct CDR3 sequences, with 20% to 25% found just once. The clonotype comes from an adult woman who had mild COVID-19 (a few samples of this study predate the infection). Cell type and time point are not known. The source material was PBMCs or a T cell subset sorted from them (not recorded which). V gene TRBV20-1 combines with J gene TRBJ1-1; 9 nucleotides agree with TRBD1. CDR3 coding DNA: TGCAGTGCTAGTGCGGGACAGGGAATGATGGCCACTGAAGCTTTCTTT. It translates to CSASAGQGMMATEAFF.